What follows are 2 T cell receptor beta chains derived from one specimen sequenced in a study of T cells in Graves' hyperthyroidism and ophthalmopathy. TCR beta CDR3 regions were amplified from RNA. HTBI primers drove first-round RT-PCR of the TCR CDR3. One entry per CDR3 protein results from TCRdb running MiXCR on the multiplex PCR reads. Of hundreds of thousands of distinct CDR3 sequences listed, around 26% are singletons. Specimen: blood. The receptor source for this set is a woman aged 35 to 49 with Graves' ophthalmopathy.

At least ten counts were recorded for this clonotype. This chain uses TRBV27 with TRBJ2-7; no firm D call. There are 13 residues in the CDR3. The germline V and J ends were trimmed by 0 bases and 2 bases, with 5 bases remaining between them. Germline CDR1 and CDR2: MNHEY and SMNVEV (reference sequence). The CDR3 protein is CASSLSITYEQYF. CDR3 DNA sequence: TGTGCCAGCAGTTTATCGATAACCTACGAGCAGTACTTC.

This clonotype was counted only a few times. The chain is built from TRBV5-1 and TRBJ2-2, with TRBD1 matching over 8 bases. V was pared by 7 bases and J by 6 bases, with 11 bases of the junction left unmatched. This CDR3 is built from 15 residues. Germline CDR1 is SGHRS and CDR2 is YFSETQ. CDR3 nucleotide sequence: TGCGCCAGCGGACCTACTATACAGGGGGCCGGGGAGCTGTTTTTT. Translated: CASGPTIQGAGELFF.